This T cell receptor beta chain was recovered during a study of human T cells and chemical hapten exposure. Study-level information: Yields of TCR per sample differed, chiefly owing to small differences in pooled library volume.

TCRdb used MiXCR to reprocess the RACE reads, holding one entry per CDR3 protein. The table records 380,000 or so distinct CDR3 sequences, about 4.4% of them present only once. V was trimmed by 6 bases and J by 7 bases, leaving 13 bases between them. CDR1 is LGHDT and CDR2 is YNNKEL in the germline V gene (reference sequence). CDR3 length equals 13 residues. Time point of the sample: patch test 1, 2 weeks after DPC sensitization. Treatment indicated: therapeutic diphenylcyclopropenone sensitization with weekly scalp DPC. The study's findings and limits: Expanded TCRs clustered into significantly more large CDR3 similarity groups than controls, the analysis revealed.

This clonotype turned up a few times. As yet, its antigen is unknown. V is TRBV3-1 and J is TRBJ1-5, with a possible D match to TRBD1 (5 bases). This TCR was recovered from a woman between 50 and 59 years old with alopecia areata. Some clones in this sample may be carry-over from other donors' samples. This sample comprised whole blood, obtained in connection with sensitization to the hapten diphenylcyclopropenone (DPC). The CDR3 here is CASSRTSQQPQHF. The CDR3 DNA reads as TGTGCCAGCAGTCGGACAAGCCAACAGCCCCAGCATTTT.